This TCR beta chain was observed in a study of metastatic and nonmetastatic thyroid tumors. Study information: Blood and tumor or nodule tissue repertoires from malignant and benign thyroid patients were compared. Overall study findings and caveats: The reported finding was significantly higher TCR beta diversity in malignant thyroid tumors relative to benign nodules, in blood and tumor.

Per the original methods: A classifier of distant metastasis in papillary thyroid cancer was built from CDR3 differences (across clinicopathological groups). TCRdb ran MiXCR on the PCR reads. TCRdb's processing, not the study's, gives the V and J calls here. The table has around 19,000 clones, 16% seen once. The sample holds a few counts of this clone. Its antigen is not identified. The CDR3 consists of 13 residues. V was cut by 11 bases and J by 6 bases, with 19 bases left in between. Germline lookup yields CDR1 SNHLY and CDR2 FYNNEI. All patients were treatment-naive before thyroid surgery. Input material: tumor tissue. This chain connects TRBV2 to TRBJ1-2; D not resolved. This clonotype originated in a female donor with papillary thyroid cancer or a benign thyroid nodule (not recorded which). Some clones in this sample may be carry-over from other donors' samples. The DNA of the CDR3 is TGTGCCGCCGGAGAGGAGGCGCGAGATGGCTACACCTTC. This gives the protein CAAGEEARDGYTF.